Presented here are 2 T cell receptor beta chains from one specimen sequenced in a study of blood T cells in healthy people across ages. Primed by a sample-barcoded 5' primer and a J-beta primer mix, a second PCR proceeded for 7 to 11 cycles. MiXCR, applied by TCRdb to the 5' RACE reads, yields one record per CDR3 protein. The data show about 780,000 distinct CDR3 sequences, approximately 59% seen once. The sample consisted of blood. Receptor source: a man aged 30-40 years in good health.

The J gene is TRBJ1-2, the V gene TRBV6-5; 7 bases match TRBD1. Trimming at V came to 8 bases and at J to 8 bases, leaving 8 bases not matched to a gene. The germline V gene has CDR1 MNHEY and CDR2 SVGAGI. The CDR3 consists of 12 residues. For the CDR3, the DNA is TGTGCCAGCGGAGACAGGGAGTGGGGCTACACCTTC. Translating it yields CASGDREWGYTF.

V usage is TRBV10-3 and J usage is TRBJ2-4, with a tentative D call TRBD2 (5 bases). V gave up 3 bases and J gave up 8 bases, with 14 bases separating them. CDR1 and CDR2 (germline): ENHRY, SYGVKD. The CDR3 length is 14 residues. The CDR3 sequence: CAISDPGGTDIQYF. The CDR3 region has the DNA TGTGCCATCAGTGACCCAGGAGGAACGGACATTCAGTACTTC.